A single sample is the source of the 31 T cell receptor beta chains below, sequenced in a study of cytomegalovirus exposure and HLA in healthy donors. Repertoires were generated with immunoSEQ multiplex PCR, while TCRdb's copy carries only in-frame clones and drops some. The data show about 50,000 clones, 85% to 95% seen once. Material for sequencing was PBMCs. The receptor source for this set is a man between 18 and 29 years old in good health and CMV-seronegative.

The V call is TRBV19, the J call TRBJ1-5, with 10 positions matching TRBD1. This CDR3 comprises 15 residues. Looked up from germline, CDR1 is LNHDA and CDR2 is SQIVND (reference sequence). The ends lost 8 bases at V and 7 bases at J; junction bases unmatched: 11. CDR3 sequence (DNA): TGTGCCAGTTCGGTAGGGACAGGGGCCGGCCAGCCCCAGCATTTT. It translates to CASSVGTGAGQPQHF.

V usage is TRBV6-1 and J usage is TRBJ2-7; 8 bases agree with TRBD2. The CDR3 is 14 residues long. CDR1 MNHNS and CDR2 SASEGT come from the germline V gene. V lost 7 bases to trimming and J lost 3 bases; unmatched junction nucleotides: 8. The chain's CDR3 is CASKGVGLVYEQYF. CDR3 in DNA: TGTGCCAGCAAGGGCGTGGGACTAGTCTACGAGCAGTACTTC.

In regard to this clone: At the DNA level, this CDR3 is encoded by other sequences in the same sample as well. The chain combines TRBV6-5 with TRBJ2-1, with 14 bases aligning to TRBD2. Germline loops: CDR1 MNHEY, CDR2 SVGAGI. Unmatched junction bases numbered 8, after V lost 6 bases and J lost 10 bases. The CDR3 spans 15 residues. The CDR3 nucleotides are TGTGCCAGCAGCCCCGGGACTAGCGGGAGCCGAGAGCAGTTCTTC. Translation: CASSPGTSGSREQFF.

This rearrangement joins TRBV30 to TRBJ1-1, with D possibly matching TRBD1 (5 bases). The CDR3 extends over 16 amino acids. Per the germline V gene, CDR1 is GTSNPN and CDR2 is SVGIG (reference sequence). Trimming stripped 0 bases from V and 13 bases from J, with 27 bases between. CDR3 amino acids: CAWSVTPGHVPRGVFF. DNA of the CDR3: TGTGCCTGGAGTGTAACCCCAGGACACGTCCCGCGGGGGGTTTTCTTT.

The CDR3 region has the DNA TGTGCCAGCTCACCACGCCCGGTTAGTAGCGGGGCCCGACCCTACGAGCAGTACTTC. The encoded protein is CASSPRPVSSGARPYEQYF. This chain links TRBV18 with TRBJ2-7; 8 bases match TRBD2. CDR1 and CDR2 from the germline V gene are KGHSH and LQKENI. CDR3 length: 19 residues. The J segment lost 2 bases and the V segment lost 1 base, leaving 16 bases of the junction unmatched.

The V and J genes are TRBV6-1 and TRBJ1-1, with 9 bases that match TRBD1. The V gene end was trimmed by 0 bases and the J gene end by 8 bases; junction bases not matched to a gene: 7. This CDR3 spans 15 amino acids. Per germline, CDR1 MNHNS and CDR2 SASEGT. CDR3: CASSEAMGQGTEAFF. For the CDR3, the DNA is TGTGCCAGCAGTGAAGCGATGGGACAGGGTACCGAAGCTTTCTTT.

The chain uses TRBV6-1 and TRBJ2-7, with D perhaps matching TRBD1 (6 bases). The germline V and J ends were trimmed by 4 bases and 7 bases, with 20 bases remaining between them. The CDR3 has 15 residues. CDR1 is MNHNS, CDR2 SASEGT, per germline. The CDR3 loop reads CASSGWDTNPLEQYF. The CDR3 DNA reads TGTGCCAGCAGTGGCTGGGACACCAATCCCCTGGAGCAGTACTTC.

V gene TRBV18 combines with J gene TRBJ1-5; unclear D gene. The CDR3 has 16 amino acids. Germline CDR1 KGHSH, CDR2 LQKENI. V was shortened by 3 bases and J by 1 base, with 13 bases between the two germline ends. CDR3 amino acids: CASSPSQPSSNQPQHF. The CDR3 DNA is TGTGCCAGCTCACCTTCACAGCCTTCAAGCAATCAGCCCCAGCATTTT.

A few counts support this clone. This chain uses TRBV7-8 with TRBJ2-7; 15 bases map to TRBD2. This CDR3 spans 20 amino acids. The V and J ends lost 4 bases and 7 bases, in that order; junction bases with no gene match: 20. Germline CDR1 and CDR2: SGHVS and FQNEAQ. The CDR3 region is CASSSLEPGLAGGRGWEQYF. The CDR3 DNA follows: TGTGCCAGCAGCTCTCTCGAACCGGGACTAGCGGGAGGCCGGGGGTGGGAGCAGTACTTC.

The chain joins TRBV27 to TRBJ2-7; 9 bases map to TRBD2. In germline, CDR1 is MNHEY, CDR2 SMNVEV (reference sequence). V lost 3 bases, J lost 5 bases, and 8 bases stayed unmatched. The CDR3 consists of 15 residues. CDR3 sequence reads: CASSFPAGGLNEQYF. The CDR3 coding sequence is TGTGCCAGCAGTTTTCCGGCGGGAGGGCTCAACGAGCAGTACTTC.

V gene TRBV5-1 combines with J gene TRBJ2-3; TRBD2 matches at 9 bases. The ends lost 4 bases at V and 0 bases at J; junction bases unmatched: 0. Per the germline V gene, CDR1 is SGHRS and CDR2 is YFSETQ. This CDR3 is built from 14 residues. The CDR3 region has the DNA TGCGCCAGCAGCACTAGCGGGAGCACAGATACGCAGTATTTT. Translation gives CASSTSGSTDTQYF. Complete variable domain (other parts from reference TRBV5-1 and TRBJ2-3): KAGVTQTPRYLIKTRGQQVTLSCSPISGHRSVSWYQQTPGQGLQFLFEYFSETQRNKGNFPGRFSGRQFSNSRSEMNVSTLELGDSALYLCASSTSGSTDTQYFGPGTRLTVL.

This clone was seen just once. The chain combines TRBV2 with TRBJ2-5, with 8 bases fitting TRBD2. J gave up 4 bases and V 3 bases, and 16 bases lay outside the gene matches. The CDR3 extends over 18 amino acids. The V gene's germline CDR1 is SNHLY and CDR2 FYNNEI. The CDR3 loop reads CASSEGLLAGGRGETQYF. The CDR3 nucleotides read TGTGCCAGCAGTGAGGGCCTTCTGGCGGGAGGTCGGGGAGAGACCCAGTACTTC.

The V gene is TRBV23-1, the J gene TRBJ2-6; no clear D gene. TRBV23-1 carries the ORF label, with uncertain function. Trimming took off 2 bases at V and 0 bases at J, with 17 bases between the two ends. The CDR3 covers 19 residues. The CDR3 DNA follows: TGCGCCAGCAGTCAAAATTTAACAGCCAAAGTCTCTGGGGCCAACGTCCTGACTTTC. This gives the protein CASSQNLTAKVSGANVLTF.

This clone was seen just once. The CDR3 sequence: CASSLFSQVGELFF. CDR3 in DNA: TGTGCCAGCAGCTTATTCTCCCAGGTCGGGGAGCTGTTTTTT. The chain employs TRBV7-2 and TRBJ2-2; D gene uncertain. From germline, CDR1 is SGHTA and CDR2 FQGNSA. The V gene lost 2 bases and the J gene lost 7 bases, with 11 bases spanning the gap. The CDR3 contains 14 residues.

This chain joins TRBV28 and TRBJ1-5, with 7 bases aligning to TRBD1. Germline V gene lookup returns CDR1 MDHEN and CDR2 SYDVKM. V dropped 8 bases and J dropped 4; count of bases not matched to a gene: 20. This CDR3 has 18 amino acids. Here the CDR3 reads CASAVSVVSKGQNQPQHF. The CDR3 DNA reads as TGTGCCAGCGCAGTTTCGGTTGTTTCTAAGGGACAGAATCAGCCCCAGCATTTT. The whole variable domain, remainder taken from reference TRBV28 and TRBJ1-5, is DVKVTQSSRYLVKRTGEKVFLECVQDMDHENMFWYRQDPGLGLRLIYFSYDVKMKEKGDIPEGYSVSREKKERFSLILESASTNQTSMYLCASAVSVVSKGQNQPQHFGDGTRLSIL.

The chain recombines TRBV11-2 with TRBJ2-7; possibly TRBD1 for D (5 bases). Germline assignment: CDR1 SGHAT and CDR2 FQNNGV. The CDR3 has 14 amino acids. Trimming stripped 0 bases from V and 1 base from J, with 7 bases between. CDR3 in DNA: TGTGCCAGCAGCTTAGAACGACAGTCCTACGAGCAGTACTTC. Translated, it gives CASSLERQSYEQYF.

The chain is built from TRBV5-6 and TRBJ1-2; D uncertain. CDR3 length equals 13 residues. V was cut by 4 bases and J by 4 bases, with 11 bases left in between. Per germline, CDR1 SGHDT and CDR2 YYEEEE. This chain's CDR3 is CASSPGRVYGYTF. The CDR3 DNA reads TGTGCCAGCAGCCCCGGGCGGGTCTATGGCTACACCTTC.

The chain is built from TRBV2 and TRBJ2-7; tentative D call: TRBD2 (6 bases). CDR1 is SNHLY and CDR2 is FYNNEI in the germline V gene. V dropped 1 base and J dropped 2 bases, with 12 bases sitting between them. This CDR3 is 15 amino acids long. The DNA for the CDR3 is TGTGCCAGCAGTGAAGTCCGAGGACTAACCTACGAGCAGTACTTC. Translated, it gives CASSEVRGLTYEQYF.

The CDR3 nucleotides read TGTGCCAGCAGCTTACAAGCGACCAATGAGCAGTTCTTC. Amino acid sequence: CASSLQATNEQFF. The chain has TRBV7-7 and TRBJ2-1; no firm D call. The CDR3 contains 13 residues. Germline V gene lookup returns CDR1 SSHAT and CDR2 FNYEAQ (reference sequence). The ends were cut back, 2 bases at V and 6 bases at J, with 8 bases in the middle.

The CDR3: CASSSRTGPNQPQHF. The CDR3 nucleotides read TGTGCCAGCAGCTCGAGGACAGGGCCTAATCAGCCCCAGCATTTT. This chain joins TRBV11-1 and TRBJ1-5; 8 bases line up with TRBD1. The trim removed 4 bases at V and 4 bases at J, leaving 6 bases unmatched. CDR1 is SGHAT, CDR2 FQDESV, per germline (reference sequence). The CDR3 spans 15 residues.

The gene calls are TRBV6-1 and TRBJ2-7; D is perhaps TRBD1 (5 bases). Trimming removed 6 bases at V and 0 bases at J, with 12 bases between. CDR1 is MNHNS and CDR2 is SASEGT in the germline V gene. The CDR3 sequence is 14 residues long. The CDR3 reads CASRQGRSSYEQYF. CDR3 nucleotide sequence: TGTGCCAGCAGGCAGGGCCGGAGCTCCTACGAGCAGTACTTC.

The chain links TRBV6-5 to TRBJ2-1, with 7 bases identical to TRBD2. Germline V CDR1 and CDR2: MNHEY, SVGAGI. The CDR3 consists of 12 residues. The junction had 8 bases not matched to a gene; V was cut back by 6 bases and J by 12 bases. The CDR3 sequence: CASRTTGGGQFF. CDR3 nucleotides: TGTGCCAGCAGGACGACTGGGGGGGGGCAGTTCTTC.

The V and J genes are TRBV18 and TRBJ2-5; D possibly corresponds to TRBD2 (5 bases). CDR1 and CDR2 from the germline V gene are KGHSH and LQKENI. The CDR3 has 12 residues. V lost 6 bases and J 5 bases, leaving 10 bases between the germline ends. As DNA, the CDR3 is TGTGCCAGCTCGCCGAAGCGGGAGACCCAGTACTTC. As protein: CASSPKRETQYF.

V usage is TRBV30 and J usage is TRBJ2-5; weak D call: TRBD2 (5 bases). Germline-derived CDR1 and CDR2 are GTSNPN and SVGIG (reference sequence). Trimming cost V 5 bases and J 5 bases, with 18 bases left between them. The length of the CDR3 is 14 residues. CDR3 protein: CAWGSGLRGETQYF. The CDR3, as DNA: TGTGCCTGGGGGTCTGGCCTAAGAGGGGAGACCCAGTACTTC.

The chain employs TRBV5-5 and TRBJ2-7, with D possibly matching TRBD1 (5 bases). Trimming left V 5 bases short and J 5 bases short, with 14 bases between. The CDR3 contains 13 residues. Germline V gives CDR1 SGHKS, CDR2 YYEKEE (reference sequence). The CDR3 sequence: CASRQTGPDEQYF. The CDR3 coding sequence is TGTGCCAGCAGACAAACAGGTCCCGACGAGCAGTACTTC. The full variable domain, with the rest looked up from reference TRBV5-5 and TRBJ2-7, is DAGVTQSPTHLIKTRGQQVTLRCSPISGHKSVSWYQQVLGQGPQFIFQYYEKEERGRGNFPDRFSARQFPNYSSELNVNALLLGDSALYLCASRQTGPDEQYFGPGTRLTVT.

This clone was picked up one time. This rearrangement joins TRBV27 to TRBJ1-4; unclear D gene. The CDR3 extends over 15 amino acids. The V end lost 10 bases, the J end lost 6 bases, and 21 bases lay between the germline ends. Germline V lookup: CDR1 MNHEY, CDR2 SMNVEV (reference sequence). The DNA of the CDR3 is TGTGCCATCCACCACCGGCGGGTCCAAGATGAAAAACTGTTTTTT. It encodes CAIHHRRVQDEKLFF.

This chain links TRBV9 with TRBJ2-5; 9 bases line up with TRBD1. The CDR3 spans 15 residues. CDR1 SGDLS and CDR2 YYNGEE come from the germline V gene. Trimming removed 4 bases from V and 2 bases from J; junction bases left unmatched: 6. CDR3 region: CASSLDRGVQETQYF. CDR3 DNA: TGTGCCAGCAGCCTAGACAGGGGGGTACAAGAGACCCAGTACTTC.

The chain links TRBV4-3 to TRBJ2-3; 7 bases are a match to TRBD2. The CDR3 loop spans 15 amino acids. Unmatched junction bases numbered 6, after V lost 0 bases and J lost 6 bases. Germline-derived CDR1 and CDR2 are LGHNA and YSLEER. The CDR3 DNA follows: TGCGCCAGCAGCCAAGAGCCCAGGGAGGGGGATACGCAGTATTTT. As protein: CASSQEPREGDTQYF.

The genes are TRBV2 and TRBJ2-2; maybe TRBD1 (6 bases). Germline CDR1 SNHLY, CDR2 FYNNEI. The CDR3 is 15 residues long. V was clipped by 6 bases and J by 0 bases, with 11 bases between them. CDR3 in amino acids: CASSPTGSNTGELFF. The CDR3 bases are TGTGCCAGCAGCCCAACAGGGTCGAACACCGGGGAGCTGTTTTTT.

This CDR3 is CASSPSGVGANVLTF. In DNA, the CDR3 is TGTGCCAGCAGCCCATCGGGGGTTGGGGCCAACGTCCTGACTTTC. This chain links TRBV7-9 with TRBJ2-6, with TRBD2 as a possible D gene (6 bases). Germline CDR1 is SEHNR and CDR2 is FQNEAQ (reference sequence). This CDR3 has 15 residues. V was cut by 5 bases and J by 3 bases, with 11 bases left in between.

The chain recombines TRBV6-1 with TRBJ2-2, with D possibly matching TRBD2 (6 bases). In germline, CDR1 is MNHNS, CDR2 SASEGT. Trimming left V 2 bases short and J 3 bases short, with 10 bases between. The CDR3 sequence is 15 residues long. The CDR3: CASSERAGYTGELFF. The CDR3 DNA sequence: TGTGCCAGCAGTGAAAGGGCGGGGTACACCGGGGAGCTGTTTTTT.